The 30 T cell receptor beta chains presented below share a single source sample, sequenced in a study of identical twins. TCRdb re-analysed the 5' RACE reads in MiXCR, keeping a single row per CDR3 protein. Of 400,000 to 500,000 distinct CDR3 sequences listed, around a sixth are singletons. Sequenced: naive T cells sorted from blood. The receptor source for this set is a man aged 45 to 65 in good health.

This clonotype appeared many times. This chain uses TRBV4-2 with TRBJ1-2; D remains ambiguous. Trimming removed 3 bases from V and 3 bases from J, with 14 bases in between. Per germline, CDR1 LGHNA and CDR2 YNFKEQ. The CDR3 has 15 amino acids. Here the CDR3 reads CASSQEVVPDYGYTF. As DNA, the CDR3 is TGTGCCAGCAGCCAGGAAGTTGTCCCGGACTATGGCTACACCTTC.

CDR3 DNA sequence: TGCAGTGCTTCGGAACTAGCGGGGGGATCCCCCTCGTCCTACGAGCAGTACTTC. It yields the protein CSASELAGGSPSSYEQYF. The gene calls are TRBV20-1 and TRBJ2-7; 12 bases map to TRBD2. V trimming: 5 bases; J trimming: 1 base; junction bases outside the gene matches: 15. Germline loops: CDR1 DFQATT, CDR2 SNEGSKA (reference sequence). This CDR3 region has 18 residues.

A few counts support this clonotype. The gene calls are TRBV28 and TRBJ2-7, with a weak D call TRBD2 (6 bases). There are 15 residues in the CDR3. The V end lost 2 bases, the J end lost 3 bases, and 14 bases lay between the germline ends. Germline CDR1 is MDHEN and CDR2 is SYDVKM. Written as DNA, the CDR3 is TGTGCCAGCAGTTTACCGGGGGTATCACTCTACGAGCAGTACTTC. Protein: CASSLPGVSLYEQYF.

Comment on this clonotype: This may come from a read error, since a much larger clone is one base off. The V and J genes are TRBV15 and TRBJ1-5; possibly TRBD1 for D (5 bases). V lost 5 bases to trimming and J lost 6 bases, with 17 bases between them. The CDR3 has 15 amino acids. Per the germline V gene, CDR1 is LNHNV and CDR2 is YYDKDF (reference sequence). In DNA, the CDR3 is TGTGCCACCAGCTATCGCCAGGGTGGGAGTCAGCCCCAGCATTTT. Amino acid sequence: CATSYRQGGSQPQHF.

This clonotype came up many times. This chain links TRBV29-1 with TRBJ2-5; the D gene could be TRBD1 or TRBD2 (7 bases each). The V end was cut by 6 bases, the J end by 7 bases, with 18 bases between. The CDR3 runs 13 residues. Per germline, CDR1 SQVTM and CDR2 ANQGSEA. The CDR3 loop is CSVHTGEGVTQYF. DNA for the CDR3: TGCAGCGTCCACACAGGGGAGGGTGTGACCCAGTACTTC.

This chain links TRBV4-3 with TRBJ1-3; D remains unclear. The germline V gene encodes CDR1 LGHNA and CDR2 YSLEER. The germline V and J ends were trimmed by 1 base and 0 bases, with 7 bases remaining between them. The CDR3 has 15 amino acids. In DNA, the CDR3 is TGCGCCAGCAGCCAAGTCGTCGGCTCTGGAAACACCATATATTTT. Encoded protein: CASSQVVGSGNTIYF.

This clonotype occurred a few times. This sequence joins TRBV6-5 and TRBJ2-5; D unresolved. This CDR3 is 11 amino acids long. Germline loops: CDR1 MNHEY, CDR2 SVGAGI. V was pared by 8 bases and J by 5 bases, with 9 bases between. In DNA form, the CDR3 reads TGTGCCAGCTCGAAGTCGGAGACCCAGTACTTC. Its translation: CASSKSETQYF.

This clonotype was counted only a few times. The V and J genes are TRBV29-1 and TRBJ2-2; tentatively, D is TRBD2 (7 bases). CDR3 length: 15 amino acids. The V end lost 1 base, the J end lost 5 bases, and 14 bases lay between the germline ends. CDR1 is SQVTM and CDR2 is ANQGSEA in the germline V gene. This chain's CDR3 is CSVEGGGRRTGELFF. CDR3 bases: TGCAGCGTTGAAGGCGGGGGCCGAAGGACCGGGGAGCTGTTTTTT.

This clonotype was detected a few times. The V and J genes are TRBV15 and TRBJ2-5, with D perhaps matching TRBD2 (6 bases). This CDR3 region has 16 residues. Trimming took off 3 bases at V and 5 bases at J, with 19 bases between the two ends. Germline V CDR1 and CDR2: LNHNV, YYDKDF (reference sequence). The CDR3 here is CATSSTSGLKMETQYF. The CDR3 DNA is TGTGCCACCAGCAGCACCAGTGGACTAAAAATGGAGACCCAGTACTTC.

There are many counts of this clonotype. The V and J genes are TRBV20-1 and TRBJ2-7, with D unresolved. Between the trimmed V and J ends, which lost 1 base and 0 bases, there was a span of 13 bases. Germline-derived CDR1 and CDR2 are DFQATT and SNEGSKA (reference sequence). The CDR3 has 15 amino acids. The CDR3 region is CSARGLTHVSYEQYF. The CDR3 nucleotides are TGCAGTGCTAGAGGCCTGACTCATGTCTCCTACGAGCAGTACTTC.

This clonotype has ten or more counts. The chain couples TRBV5-6 to TRBJ2-3; possibly TRBD1 or TRBD2 for D (5 bases each). This CDR3 is built from 13 residues. Germline assignment: CDR1 SGHDT and CDR2 YYEEEE. The V end was cut by 3 bases, the J end by 6 bases, with 11 bases between. The CDR3 protein is CASSSEWGDTQYF. CDR3 DNA sequence: TGTGCCAGCAGCTCCGAGTGGGGGGATACGCAGTATTTT.

CDR3 nucleotides: TGCAGTGCTAGAGTATTTGGGACAGGGGTCGTCAATCAGCCCCAGCATTTT. It specifies CSARVFGTGVVNQPQHF. The chain combines TRBV20-1 with TRBJ1-5; TRBD1 matches at 10 bases. The V gene's germline CDR1 is DFQATT and CDR2 SNEGSKA (reference sequence). Losses at the gene ends were 1 base for V and 3 bases for J; bases not matched to a gene: 9. CDR3 length equals 17 residues.

This clonotype was picked up many times. The chain links TRBV4-3 to TRBJ2-1; unclear D gene. The CDR3 has 17 amino acids. Germline V lookup: CDR1 LGHNA, CDR2 YSLEER. V lost 0 bases, J lost 0 bases, and 12 bases lay in between. The CDR3 region is CASSQESISLSYNEQFF. CDR3 DNA: TGCGCCAGCAGCCAAGAAAGTATTAGCCTCTCCTACAATGAGCAGTTCTTC.

This clonotype was detected ten times or more. The rearrangement links TRBV12-3 or TRBV12-4 to TRBJ1-5; 7 bases agree with TRBD1. V was clipped by 6 bases and J by 2 bases; unmatched bases: 4. CDR3 length equals 14 residues. The CDR3 sequence is CASSLTGGNQPQHF. The CDR3 DNA reads TGTGCCAGCAGCCTTACAGGGGGCAATCAGCCCCAGCATTTT.

The chain links TRBV7-9 to TRBJ2-1, with D possibly TRBD1 on 5 matching bases. The V gene's germline CDR1 is SEHNR and CDR2 FQNEAQ (reference sequence). The ends were cut back, 5 bases at V and 5 bases at J, with 22 bases in the middle. The CDR3 consists of 17 residues. The DNA for the CDR3 is TGTGCCAGCAGCGCCAGTCCGACAGCCCCTGGAAACAATGAGCAGTTCTTC. It encodes CASSASPTAPGNNEQFF. The full variable domain, with the rest looked up from reference TRBV7-9 and TRBJ2-1, is DTGVSQNPRHKITKRGQNVTFRCDPISEHNRLYWYRQTLGQGPEFLTYFQNEAQLEKSRLLSDRFSAERPKGSFSTLEIQRTEQGDSAMYLCASSASPTAPGNNEQFFGPGTRLTVL.

CDR3 in DNA: TGTGCCAGCAGTTCTCCCTATATTCAGTACTTC. As protein: CASSSPYIQYF. The V gene is TRBV28, the J gene TRBJ2-4; D uncertain. Germline CDR1 MDHEN, CDR2 SYDVKM. V lost 4 bases, J lost 10 bases, and 8 bases lay in between. This CDR3 is built from 11 residues.

This chain uses TRBV11-2 with TRBJ2-1; D not certain. The CDR3 spans 16 residues. V lost 5 bases to trimming and J lost 4 bases, with 18 bases between them. Germline lookup yields CDR1 SGHAT and CDR2 FQNNGV. CDR3 sequence: CASSPGPSPGYNEQFF. In nucleotides, the CDR3 is TGTGCCAGCAGCCCCGGGCCGTCCCCCGGTTACAATGAGCAGTTCTTC.

The rearrangement links TRBV11-2 to TRBJ2-7, with 10 bases lining up with TRBD2. The germline V gene has CDR1 SGHAT and CDR2 FQNNGV. With 8 bases clipped from V and 6 bases from J, the junction kept 10 bases outside the gene matches. The CDR3 has 14 residues. CDR3 residues: CASGGSGRALEQYF. CDR3 DNA sequence: TGTGCCAGCGGGGGAAGCGGGAGGGCCCTCGAGCAGTACTTC.

This clonotype has just a few counts. The chain recombines TRBV12-3 or TRBV12-4 with TRBJ2-2; the D gene is possibly TRBD2 (6 bases). Trimming pared 1 base from V and 10 bases from J, leaving 7 bases between. The CDR3 is 12 residues long. The CDR3 sequence: CASSLGDLELFF. CDR3 nucleotide sequence: TGTGCCAGCAGTTTAGGGGACTTGGAGCTGTTTTTT.

This clonotype was recorded a few times. The chain is built from TRBV6-1 and TRBJ2-1; 9 bases are shared with TRBD2. CDR1 and CDR2 (germline): MNHNS, SASEGT. The CDR3 extends over 16 amino acids. V lost 6 bases, J lost 6 bases, and 12 bases stayed unmatched. CDR3 DNA sequence: TGTGCCAGCAGCGTGGTGACTAGCGGAATTTTCAATGAGCAGTTCTTC. Translated: CASSVVTSGIFNEQFF.

The V gene is TRBV7-2, the J gene TRBJ2-5; D tentatively reads TRBD1 or TRBD2 (7 bases each). V lost 8 bases and J lost 2, with 21 bases in between. The V gene's germline CDR1 is SGHTA and CDR2 FQGNSA. The CDR3 is 16 amino acids. CDR3 coding DNA: TGTGCCAGCGGATTCCAGGGGGGGGGCTTACAAGAGACCCAGTACTTC. Protein: CASGFQGGGLQETQYF.

The sample holds a few counts of this clonotype. V and J are TRBV29-1 and TRBJ2-5; 7 nucleotides agree with TRBD2. The CDR3 loop spans 13 amino acids. Germline CDR1 and CDR2: SQVTM and ANQGSEA. V was pared by 4 bases and J by 0 bases, with 2 bases of the junction left unmatched. The CDR3 DNA reads as TGCAGCGTTGTGCGGGGGTACCAAGAGACCCAGTACTTC. Amino acid sequence: CSVVRGYQETQYF.

This clonotype was observed at least ten times. V and J are TRBV27 and TRBJ1-1; no firm D call. The CDR3 totals 13 residues. V was shortened by 6 bases and J by 0 bases, with 8 bases between the two germline ends. Germline V CDR1 and CDR2: MNHEY, SMNVEV (reference sequence). In DNA form, the CDR3 reads TGTGCCAGCAGACCTGATATGAACACTGAAGCTTTCTTT. Translated, it gives CASRPDMNTEAFF.

The rearrangement joins TRBV18 to TRBJ2-1; 8 nucleotides agree with TRBD2. V lost 2 bases to trimming and J lost 12 bases; unmatched junction nucleotides: 6. Germline assignment: CDR1 KGHSH and CDR2 LQKENI. The CDR3 totals 13 residues. The chain's CDR3 is CASSPSAAGGQFF. The CDR3 nucleotides read TGTGCCAGCTCACCAAGCGCGGCGGGAGGGCAGTTCTTC.

Only a few counts were recorded for this clonotype. The chain recombines TRBV18 with TRBJ1-2, with a weak D call TRBD1 (6 bases). CDR1 is KGHSH and CDR2 is LQKENI in the germline V gene. With 2 bases removed from V and 8 bases from J, the gap between germline ends came to 21 bases. The length of the CDR3 is 16 residues. CDR3 coding DNA: TGTGCCAGCTCACCAACTACAGGGCTCTCTTTTGGAGGCTACACCTTC. It is translated as CASSPTTGLSFGGYTF.

The CDR3 region has the DNA TGCGCCAGCAGCTTGGGAGACAAGTTCAATCAGCCCCAGCATTTT. Protein product: CASSLGDKFNQPQHF. The chain is built from TRBV5-1 and TRBJ1-5; the D is unclear. V lost 0 bases and J 3 bases, leaving 10 bases between the germline ends. CDR1 is SGHRS, CDR2 YFSETQ, per germline. The CDR3 covers 15 residues.

This clonotype showed up just a few times. The rearrangement links TRBV28 to TRBJ2-7; D gene ambiguous. Trimming removed 6 bases from V and 4 bases from J, with 10 bases in between. The CDR3 extends over 12 amino acids. Looked up from germline, CDR1 is MDHEN and CDR2 is SYDVKM. The CDR3, as DNA: TGTGCCAGCAGACAAAAGGGATACGAGCAGTACTTC. It yields the protein CASRQKGYEQYF.

The chain carries TRBV5-1 and TRBJ1-2; D ambiguous. Germline CDR1 reads SGHRS; CDR2 reads YFSETQ. This CDR3 is 12 amino acids long. V was pared by 5 bases and J by 0 bases, with 5 bases between. CDR3 loop: CASSGANYGYTF. CDR3 coding DNA: TGCGCCAGCAGTGGGGCTAACTATGGCTACACCTTC.

The rearrangement links TRBV5-1 to TRBJ1-1, with D unresolved. Germline V gives CDR1 SGHRS, CDR2 YFSETQ. The CDR3 extends over 14 amino acids. V shed 4 bases and J shed 4 bases, with 14 bases lying between them. The CDR3 region has the DNA TGCGCCAGCAGCGGGGTCGCCCTCGGCACTGAAGCTTTCTTT. Amino acid sequence: CASSGVALGTEAFF.

This clonotype has a handful of counts. This sequence joins TRBV27 and TRBJ2-3, with D possibly being TRBD1 (5 bases). CDR1 is MNHEY and CDR2 is SMNVEV in the germline V gene (reference sequence). The CDR3 runs 15 residues. Trimming shortened V by 7 bases and J by 1 base, and 15 bases separated the two germline ends. CDR3 sequence (DNA): TGTGCCAGCAATTTGCAGGGTTTGGGCACAGATACGCAGTATTTT. Protein: CASNLQGLGTDTQYF.